Included here is one T cell receptor beta chain sequence, with context. Antigen specificity is unknown. The sample is drawn from a study of CD4 T cells in relation to SARS-CoV-2 and coronaviruses. Some clones are missing from TCRdb's copy, which holds only in-frame ones; the method was immunoSEQ multiplex PCR. Here the sample spans 15,000 to 20,000 clones, about 78% being singletons. From germline, CDR1 is SGHNT and CDR2 YENEEA. CDR3 size: 15 residues. Germline trimming cut 4 bases from V and 8 bases from J; bases unmatched to any gene: 9. The unexposed donors gave CD4+ T cells in about 2011-2018, prior to COVID-19. The cells were cultured for over eight days before CD4+ T cells were isolated.

This rearrangement joins TRBV11-3 to TRBJ2-3; 10 bases match TRBD2. Sample: CD4+ T cells from PBMCs, cultured in vitro. The source is a human donor in good health. CDR3 residues: CASSSGLAAGGTQYF. CDR3 sequence (DNA): TGTGCCAGCAGCTCCGGACTAGCGGCAGGTGGTACGCAGTATTTT.